The source of this TCR beta chain is a study of PD-1 blockade in mismatch repair-deficient tumors. Study summary: Enrolled about 2012-2016, patients had progressing, pretreated mismatch repair-deficient cancers of over nine types.

Here immunoSEQ multiplex PCR was the method, and the copy in TCRdb shows in-frame clones only, minus some. Of 100,000 or so clones detected, over 65% appear once; the ten largest clones hold around 5.8%. V lost 0 bases to trimming and J lost 3 bases, with 15 bases between them. Germline-derived CDR1 and CDR2 are SGDLS and YYNGEE. This CDR3 contains 16 residues. The specimen comprised peripheral blood, sampled roughly 35 weeks after starting pembrolizumab. The chain joins TRBV9 to TRBJ2-5, with D perhaps assigned TRBD1 or TRBD2 (6 bases each). The clonotype was recovered from an adult with mismatch repair-deficient cancer. For the CDR3, the DNA is TGTGCCAGCAGCGTAGGAAATGGGGGCGGGGAAGAGACCCAGTACTTC. This encodes CASSVGNGGGEETQYF.